This T cell receptor (beta chain) was obtained from a study of cytomegalovirus exposure and HLA in healthy donors. Study-level results: Reports described diagnosis of cytomegalovirus status by the classifier as highly specific and sensitive. The tendency of first-cohort TCR clusters to co-occur in the 95 to 150 validation repertoires was the finding of a later analysis. The majority of TCR sequences were rare, yet some public TCRs appeared in many donors.

TCRdb's table, derived via immunoSEQ multiplex PCR, lists solely in-frame clones and lacks some. The sample records some 150,000 clones, about 91% being singletons. Separate from the approximately 670-subject first cohort, the roughly 110-subject validation cohort was the one that the donors belonged to. V gave up 4 bases and J gave up 3 bases, with 4 bases separating them. CDR1 and CDR2 from the germline V gene are SGDLS and YYNGEE. The CDR3 runs to 11 residues. About this clone: Its specificity is unknown. Other DNA sequences of this sample code for an identical CDR3.

Sequenced: PBMCs. The clonotype was recovered from a woman aged 18-35 years in good health and CMV-seropositive. The chain has TRBV9 and TRBJ1-2; no firm D call. The CDR3 coding sequence is TGTGCCAGCAGCTCCGACTATGGCTACACCTTC. Protein: CASSSDYGYTF.